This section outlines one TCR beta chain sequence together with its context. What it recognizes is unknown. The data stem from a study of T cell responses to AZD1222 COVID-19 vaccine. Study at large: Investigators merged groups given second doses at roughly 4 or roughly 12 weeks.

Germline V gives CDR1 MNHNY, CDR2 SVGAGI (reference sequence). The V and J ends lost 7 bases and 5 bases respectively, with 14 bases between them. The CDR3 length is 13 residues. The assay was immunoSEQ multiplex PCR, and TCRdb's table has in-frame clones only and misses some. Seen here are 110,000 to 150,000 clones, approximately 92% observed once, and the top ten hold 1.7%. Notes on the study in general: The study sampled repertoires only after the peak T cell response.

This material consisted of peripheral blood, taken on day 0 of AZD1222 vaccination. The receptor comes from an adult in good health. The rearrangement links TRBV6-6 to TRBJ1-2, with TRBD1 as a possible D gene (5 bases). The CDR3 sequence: CASIPGRGYGYTF. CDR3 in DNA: TGTGCCAGCATTCCGGGACGGGGATATGGCTACACCTTC.